These 9 T cell receptor beta chains came from one sample sequenced in a study of T cell changes during pregnancy in multiple sclerosis. Sequencing was performed with immunoSEQ multiplex PCR; in TCRdb, only in-frame clones are kept and a portion is missing. The sample consists of about 38,000 clones, over 90% of them appearing once. Here the sequenced sample was CD4+ T cells from peripheral blood mononuclear cells, taken in the second trimester of pregnancy. The receptor set was obtained from a female donor with multiple sclerosis, enrolled in a pregnancy study.

The V and J genes are TRBV4-1 and TRBJ1-5; no clear D gene. Germline values: CDR1 MGHRA, CDR2 YSYEKL. V was trimmed by 4 bases and J by 3 bases, leaving 25 bases between them. The CDR3 loop spans 19 amino acids. The CDR3 sequence: CASSPKNLGRRETNQPQHF. Written as DNA, the CDR3 is TGCGCCAGCAGCCCCAAGAATCTAGGGCGCCGGGAAACCAATCAGCCCCAGCATTTT.

The rearrangement links TRBV28 to TRBJ1-5; D is ambiguous. CDR3 length: 15 amino acids. V was pared by 5 bases and J by 2 bases, with 13 bases between. Per the germline V gene, CDR1 is MDHEN and CDR2 is SYDVKM. CDR3 residues: CASSNHVGGNQPQHF. In DNA form, the CDR3 reads TGTGCCAGCAGTAACCACGTTGGAGGCAATCAGCCCCAGCATTTT. Based on the CDR3 plus reference TRBV28 and TRBJ1-5, the full variable domain is DVKVTQSSRYLVKRTGEKVFLECVQDMDHENMFWYRQDPGLGLRLIYFSYDVKMKEKGDIPEGYSVSREKKERFSLILESASTNQTSMYLCASSNHVGGNQPQHFGDGTRLSIL.

This clone was detected once. CDR3 DNA: TGTGCCAGCAGCTTGGGGTCTAGCGGGGTTTACAATGAGCAGTTCTTC. Translated, it gives CASSLGSSGVYNEQFF. The chain employs TRBV5-4 and TRBJ2-1; 9 nucleotides agree with TRBD2. Germline V lookup: CDR1 SGHNT, CDR2 YYREEE (reference sequence). This CDR3 is built from 16 residues. Trimming took 0 bases from V and 4 from J; bases not matched to a gene: 5.

The rearrangement joins TRBV19 to TRBJ2-6; 10 nucleotides match TRBD1. Germline V CDR1 and CDR2: LNHDA, SQIVND (reference sequence). This CDR3 comprises 17 residues. The V segment lost 4 bases and the J segment 3 bases; nucleotides outside the gene matches: 6. The CDR3 sequence is CASSTSTGGGGANVLTF. CDR3 DNA: TGTGCCAGTAGTACATCGACAGGGGGCGGTGGGGCCAACGTCCTGACTTTC.

V usage is TRBV19 and J usage is TRBJ2-2; D ambiguous. Between the trimmed V and J ends, which lost 5 bases and 7 bases, there was a span of 23 bases. The germline V gene encodes CDR1 LNHDA and CDR2 SQIVND (reference sequence). The CDR3 consists of 17 residues. The CDR3 reads CASSHPLARVSRGELFF. CDR3 DNA sequence: TGTGCCAGTAGTCACCCCTTGGCTAGAGTTTCCCGCGGGGAGCTGTTTTTT.

The chain couples TRBV21-1 to TRBJ2-7; the table's TRBD1 call for D was not verified on the DNA. TRBV21-1 is a listed pseudogene. CDR3 length equals 14 residues. The CDR3 is CASSKGPPTYEQYF. CDR3 bases: TGTGCCAGCAGTAAGGGGCCACCCACCTACGAGCAGTACTTC.

This clone came up once. J is TRBJ1-5 and V is TRBV19; D call uncertain. This CDR3 is built from 14 residues. V lost 7 bases and J lost 0, with 10 bases in between. Germline loops: CDR1 LNHDA, CDR2 SQIVND (reference sequence). The CDR3 bases are TGTGCCAGTAAAAAGGGAGGTAGCAATCAGCCCCAGCATTTT. Translated, it gives CASKKGGSNQPQHF.

J is TRBJ1-3 and V is TRBV19; D remains ambiguous. The V end was cut by 3 bases, the J end by 0 bases, with 15 bases between. Germline V CDR1 and CDR2: LNHDA, SQIVND (reference sequence). The CDR3 is made up of 17 amino acids. The CDR3, as DNA: TGTGCCAGTAGTATGATCGGCACAGCAAGCTCTGGAAACACCATATATTTT. It specifies CASSMIGTASSGNTIYF.

Only one count was recorded for this clone. The chain couples TRBV10-1 to TRBJ2-1; 8 bases are a match to TRBD2. This CDR3 has 15 amino acids. J lost 7 bases, V lost 0 bases, and 5 bases had no gene match. The germline gives CDR1 WNHNN, CDR2 SYGVQD (reference sequence). The CDR3 loop is CASSESGGRRNEQFF. CDR3 DNA: TGCGCCAGCAGTGAGTCGGGCGGGAGGAGGAATGAGCAGTTCTTC.